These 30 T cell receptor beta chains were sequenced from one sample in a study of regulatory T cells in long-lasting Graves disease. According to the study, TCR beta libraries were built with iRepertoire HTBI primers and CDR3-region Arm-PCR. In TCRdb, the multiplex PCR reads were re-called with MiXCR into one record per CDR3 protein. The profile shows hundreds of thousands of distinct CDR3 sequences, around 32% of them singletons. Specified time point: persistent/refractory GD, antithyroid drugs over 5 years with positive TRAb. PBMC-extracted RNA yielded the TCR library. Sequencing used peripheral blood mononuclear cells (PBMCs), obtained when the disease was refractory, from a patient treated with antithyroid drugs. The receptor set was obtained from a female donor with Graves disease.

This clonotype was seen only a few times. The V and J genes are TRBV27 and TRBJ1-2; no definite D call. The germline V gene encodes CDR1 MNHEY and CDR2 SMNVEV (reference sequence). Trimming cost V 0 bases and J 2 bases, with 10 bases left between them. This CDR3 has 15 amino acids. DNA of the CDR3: TGTGCCAGCAGTTTATCTGGTGGCCTAAACTATGGCTACACCTTC. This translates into CASSLSGGLNYGYTF.

CDR3 coding DNA: TGTGCCAGCAGTCCCCTCCCCCCTAGCGGGACAACCTACGAGCAGTACTTC. Its translation is CASSPLPPSGTTYEQYF. The rearrangement joins TRBV12-3 or TRBV12-4 to TRBJ2-7; TRBD2 matches 9 bases. This CDR3 region has 17 residues. V dropped 5 bases and J dropped 2; count of bases not matched to a gene: 13.

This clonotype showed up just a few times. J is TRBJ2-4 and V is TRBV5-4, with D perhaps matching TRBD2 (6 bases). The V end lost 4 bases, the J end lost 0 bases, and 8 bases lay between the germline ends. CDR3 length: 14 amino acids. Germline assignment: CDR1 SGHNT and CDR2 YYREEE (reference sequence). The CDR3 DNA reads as TGTGCCAGCAGCGGCGGGATAGCCAAAAACATTCAGTACTTC. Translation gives CASSGGIAKNIQYF.

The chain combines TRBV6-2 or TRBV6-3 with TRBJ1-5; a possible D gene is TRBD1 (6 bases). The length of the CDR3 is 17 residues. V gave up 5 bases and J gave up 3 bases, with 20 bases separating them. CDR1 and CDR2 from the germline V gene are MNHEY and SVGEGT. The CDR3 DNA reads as TGTGCCAGCAGTGATCCTCCTCCGGGACATCTCAATCAGCCCCAGCATTTT. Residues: CASSDPPPGHLNQPQHF.

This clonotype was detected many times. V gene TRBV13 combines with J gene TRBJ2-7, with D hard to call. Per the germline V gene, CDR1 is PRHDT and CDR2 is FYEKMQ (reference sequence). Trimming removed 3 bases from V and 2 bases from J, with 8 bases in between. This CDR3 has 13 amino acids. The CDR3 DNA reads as TGTGCCAGCAGCTTCGACGGAACCTACGAGCAGTACTTC. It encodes CASSFDGTYEQYF.

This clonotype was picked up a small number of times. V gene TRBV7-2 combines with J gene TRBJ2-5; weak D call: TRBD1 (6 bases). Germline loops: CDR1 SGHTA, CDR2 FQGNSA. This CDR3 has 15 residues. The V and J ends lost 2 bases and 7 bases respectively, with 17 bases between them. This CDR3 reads CASSLHNRVPATQYF. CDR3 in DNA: TGTGCCAGCAGCTTACACAACAGGGTTCCGGCGACCCAGTACTTC. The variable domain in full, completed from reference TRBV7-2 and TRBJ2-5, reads GAGVSQSPSNKVTEKGKDVELRCDPISGHTALYWYRQSLGQGLEFLIYFQGNSAPDKSGLPSDRFSAERTGGSVSTLTIQRTQQEDSAVYLCASSLHNRVPATQYFGPGTRLLVL.

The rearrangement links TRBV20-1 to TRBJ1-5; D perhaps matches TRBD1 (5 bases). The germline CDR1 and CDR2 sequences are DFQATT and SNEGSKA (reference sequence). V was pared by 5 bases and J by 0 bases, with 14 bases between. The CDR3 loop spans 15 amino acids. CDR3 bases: TGCAGTGCTCGTGGTGGGACGGGTAGCAATCAGCCCCAGCATTTT. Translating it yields CSARGGTGSNQPQHF.

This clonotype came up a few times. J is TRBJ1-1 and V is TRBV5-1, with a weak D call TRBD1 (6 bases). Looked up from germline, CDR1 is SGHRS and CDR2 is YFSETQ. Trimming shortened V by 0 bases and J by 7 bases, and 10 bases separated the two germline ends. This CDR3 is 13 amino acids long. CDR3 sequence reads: CASSLDREYEAFF. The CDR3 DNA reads TGCGCCAGCAGCTTGGACAGGGAGTATGAAGCTTTCTTT.

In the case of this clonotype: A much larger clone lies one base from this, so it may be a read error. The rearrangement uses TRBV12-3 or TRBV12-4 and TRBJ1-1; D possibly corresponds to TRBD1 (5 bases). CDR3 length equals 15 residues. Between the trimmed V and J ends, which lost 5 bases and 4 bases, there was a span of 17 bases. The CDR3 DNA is TGTGCCAGCAGTGTCCCCGGGGGGACGGGCACTGAAGCTTTCTTT. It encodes CASSVPGGTGTEAFF.

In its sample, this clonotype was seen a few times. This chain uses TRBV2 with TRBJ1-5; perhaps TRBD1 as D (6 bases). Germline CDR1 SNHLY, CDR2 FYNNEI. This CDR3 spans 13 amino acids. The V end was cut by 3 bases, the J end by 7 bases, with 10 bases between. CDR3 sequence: CASSDHRAQPQHF. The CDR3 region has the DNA TGTGCCAGCAGTGATCACAGGGCCCAGCCCCAGCATTTT.

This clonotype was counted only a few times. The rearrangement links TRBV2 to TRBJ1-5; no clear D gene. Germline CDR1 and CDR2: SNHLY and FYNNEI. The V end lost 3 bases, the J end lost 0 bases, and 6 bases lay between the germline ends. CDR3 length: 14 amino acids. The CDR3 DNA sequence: TGTGCCAGCAGTGATCACTATAGCAATCAGCCCCAGCATTTT. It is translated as CASSDHYSNQPQHF.

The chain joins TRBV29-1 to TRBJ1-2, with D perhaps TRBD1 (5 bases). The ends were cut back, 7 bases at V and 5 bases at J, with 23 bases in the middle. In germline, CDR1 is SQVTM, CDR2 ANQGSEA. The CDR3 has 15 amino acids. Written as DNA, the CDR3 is TGCAGCGCCGGGGGGGGACGGGGCGAGGCTTATGGCTACACCTTC. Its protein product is CSAGGGRGEAYGYTF.

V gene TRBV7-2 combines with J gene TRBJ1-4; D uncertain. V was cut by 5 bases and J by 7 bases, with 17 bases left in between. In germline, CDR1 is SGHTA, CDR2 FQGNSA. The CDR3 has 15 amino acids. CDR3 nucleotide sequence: TGTGCCAGCAGCCCCCGGACCGCTCGGGGTGAAAAACTGTTTTTT. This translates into CASSPRTARGEKLFF.

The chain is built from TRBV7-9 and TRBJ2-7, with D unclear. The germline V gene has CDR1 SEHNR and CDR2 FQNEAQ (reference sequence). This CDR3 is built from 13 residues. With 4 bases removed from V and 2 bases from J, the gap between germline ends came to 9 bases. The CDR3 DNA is TGTGCCAGCAGCTACAGACACCCCTACGAGCAGTACTTC. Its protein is CASSYRHPYEQYF.

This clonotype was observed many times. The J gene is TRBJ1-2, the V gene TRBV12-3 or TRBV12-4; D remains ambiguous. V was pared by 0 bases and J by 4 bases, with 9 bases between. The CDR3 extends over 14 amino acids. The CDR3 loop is CASSLADGSYGYTF. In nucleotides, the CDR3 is TGTGCCAGCAGTTTAGCGGACGGATCCTATGGCTACACCTTC.

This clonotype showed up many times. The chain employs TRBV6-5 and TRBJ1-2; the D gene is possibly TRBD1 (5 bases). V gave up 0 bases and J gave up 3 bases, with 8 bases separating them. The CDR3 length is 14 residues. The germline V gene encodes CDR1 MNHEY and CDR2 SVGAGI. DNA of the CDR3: TGTGCCAGCAGTTACTCATTACAGGACTATGGCTACACCTTC. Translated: CASSYSLQDYGYTF.

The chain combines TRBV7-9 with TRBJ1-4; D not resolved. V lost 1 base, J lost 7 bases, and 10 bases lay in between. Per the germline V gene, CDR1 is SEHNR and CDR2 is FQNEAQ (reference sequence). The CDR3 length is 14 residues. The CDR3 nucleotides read TGTGCCAGCAGCTTAGAAGGGTTTGGTGAAAAACTGTTTTTT. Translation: CASSLEGFGEKLFF.

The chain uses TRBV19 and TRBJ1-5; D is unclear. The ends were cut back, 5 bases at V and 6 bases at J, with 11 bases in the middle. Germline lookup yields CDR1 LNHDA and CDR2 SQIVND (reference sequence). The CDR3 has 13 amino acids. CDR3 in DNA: TGTGCCAGTAGTCTGGCAAAGAGTCAGCCCCAGCATTTT. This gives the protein CASSLAKSQPQHF.

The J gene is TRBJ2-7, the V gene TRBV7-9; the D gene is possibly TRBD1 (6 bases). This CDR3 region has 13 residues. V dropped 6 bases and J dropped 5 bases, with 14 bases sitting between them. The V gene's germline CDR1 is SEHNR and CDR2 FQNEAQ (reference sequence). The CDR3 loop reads CASRTGLVDEQYF. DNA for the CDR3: TGTGCCAGCAGGACAGGATTGGTCGACGAGCAGTACTTC.

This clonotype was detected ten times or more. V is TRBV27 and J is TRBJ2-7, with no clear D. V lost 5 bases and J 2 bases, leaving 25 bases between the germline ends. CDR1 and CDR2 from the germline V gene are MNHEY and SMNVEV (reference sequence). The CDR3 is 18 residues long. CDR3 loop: CASSAEDITRSPTYEQYF. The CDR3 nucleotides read TGTGCCAGCAGTGCCGAGGATATTACGAGGTCCCCTACCTACGAGCAGTACTTC.

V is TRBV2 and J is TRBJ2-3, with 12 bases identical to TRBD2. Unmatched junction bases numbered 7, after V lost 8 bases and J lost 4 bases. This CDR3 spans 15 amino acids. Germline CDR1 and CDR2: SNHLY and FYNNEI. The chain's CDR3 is CASCRLAGGSDTQYF. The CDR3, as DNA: TGTGCCAGCTGTAGGCTAGCGGGAGGGTCAGATACGCAGTATTTT.

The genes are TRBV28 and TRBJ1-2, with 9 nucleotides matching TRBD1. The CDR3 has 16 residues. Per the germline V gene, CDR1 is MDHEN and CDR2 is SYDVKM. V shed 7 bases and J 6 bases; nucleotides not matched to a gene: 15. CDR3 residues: CASTPGQGLDTHGYTF. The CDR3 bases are TGTGCCAGCACCCCGGGACAGGGCCTGGATACGCATGGCTACACCTTC.

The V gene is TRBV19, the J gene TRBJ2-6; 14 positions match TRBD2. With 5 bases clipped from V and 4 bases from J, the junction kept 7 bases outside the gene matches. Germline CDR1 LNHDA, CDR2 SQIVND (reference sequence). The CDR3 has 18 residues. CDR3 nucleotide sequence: TGTGCCAGTAGTCTGACTAGCGGGGGGGCTCTCGGGGCCAACGTCCTGACTTTC. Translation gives CASSLTSGGALGANVLTF.

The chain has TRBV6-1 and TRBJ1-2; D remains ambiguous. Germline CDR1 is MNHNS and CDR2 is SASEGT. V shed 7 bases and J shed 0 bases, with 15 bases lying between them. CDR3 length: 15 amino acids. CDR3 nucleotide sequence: TGTGCCAGCACGTTAGGGCGGAACGCTAACTATGGCTACACCTTC. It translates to CASTLGRNANYGYTF.

CDR3 nucleotide sequence: TGTGCCAGCAGTTTCACAGGGGGCCAAGGCTACACCTTC. It translates to CASSFTGGQGYTF. The rearrangement uses TRBV12-3 or TRBV12-4 and TRBJ1-2; 9 positions match TRBD1. The CDR3 has 13 residues. J lost 8 bases, V lost 3 bases, and 4 bases had no gene match.

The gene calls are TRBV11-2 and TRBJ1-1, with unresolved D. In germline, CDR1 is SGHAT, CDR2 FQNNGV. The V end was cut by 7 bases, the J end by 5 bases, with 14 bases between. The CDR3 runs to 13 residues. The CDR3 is CASTLREGTEAFF. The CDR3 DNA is TGTGCCAGCACCTTGCGGGAGGGAACTGAAGCTTTCTTT.

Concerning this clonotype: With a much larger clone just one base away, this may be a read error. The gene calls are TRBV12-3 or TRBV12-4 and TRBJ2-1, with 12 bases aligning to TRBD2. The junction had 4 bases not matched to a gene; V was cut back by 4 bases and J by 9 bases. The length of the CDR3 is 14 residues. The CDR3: CASSSTSGSSEQFF. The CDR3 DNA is TGTGCCAGCAGTTCGACTAGCGGGAGTAGTGAGCAGTTCTTC.

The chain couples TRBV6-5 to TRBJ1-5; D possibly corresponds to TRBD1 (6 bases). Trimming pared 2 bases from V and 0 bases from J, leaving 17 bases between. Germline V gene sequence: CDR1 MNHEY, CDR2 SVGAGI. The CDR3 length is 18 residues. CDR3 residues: CASSYGPGTSYSNQPQHF. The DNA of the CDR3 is TGTGCCAGCAGTTACGGGCCGGGGACATCTTATAGCAATCAGCCCCAGCATTTT.

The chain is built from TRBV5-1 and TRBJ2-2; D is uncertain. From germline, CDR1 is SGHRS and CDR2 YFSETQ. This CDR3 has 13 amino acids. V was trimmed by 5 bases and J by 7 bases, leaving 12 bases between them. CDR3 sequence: CASSSVGHGELFF. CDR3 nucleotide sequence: TGCGCCAGCAGTTCGGTGGGCCACGGGGAGCTGTTTTTT.

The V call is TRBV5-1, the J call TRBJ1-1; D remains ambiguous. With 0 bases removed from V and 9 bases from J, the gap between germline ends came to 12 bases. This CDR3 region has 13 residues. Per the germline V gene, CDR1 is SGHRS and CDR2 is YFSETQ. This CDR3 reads CASSLDSVDKAFF. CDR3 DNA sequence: TGCGCCAGCAGCTTGGACTCGGTTGACAAAGCTTTCTTT.